This T cell receptor (beta chain) was captured in a study of blood T cell repertoires in COVID-19. About the study: The samples span acute and convalescent COVID-19 from the United States, Italy and Spain. In each case, the material was cDNA or gDNA derived from T cells, B-cell-depleted T cells, or PBMCs.

As handled by the study authors: Nucleated cell counts were estimated from reference gene primer amplification. Produced via immunoSEQ multiplex PCR; TCRdb's table is partial and in-frame only. The V and J calls and clone size were taken over from that table, and D and trimming were inferred from the DNA. The sample lists a few hundred thousand clones; around 84% were seen once. Sequencing input: peripheral blood. This sequence was found in a man aged 35-49 years who had recovered from COVID-19.

This chain's CDR3 is CASSSGPTLGHEKLFF. For the CDR3, the DNA is TGTGCCAGTAGTTCAGGACCGACCCTGGGGCATGAAAAACTGTTTTTT. V usage is TRBV19 and J usage is TRBJ1-4, with D possibly TRBD1 on 5 matching bases. V gave up 5 bases and J gave up 6 bases, with 19 bases separating them. This CDR3 spans 16 amino acids. CDR1 LNHDA and CDR2 SQIVND come from the germline V gene (reference sequence).